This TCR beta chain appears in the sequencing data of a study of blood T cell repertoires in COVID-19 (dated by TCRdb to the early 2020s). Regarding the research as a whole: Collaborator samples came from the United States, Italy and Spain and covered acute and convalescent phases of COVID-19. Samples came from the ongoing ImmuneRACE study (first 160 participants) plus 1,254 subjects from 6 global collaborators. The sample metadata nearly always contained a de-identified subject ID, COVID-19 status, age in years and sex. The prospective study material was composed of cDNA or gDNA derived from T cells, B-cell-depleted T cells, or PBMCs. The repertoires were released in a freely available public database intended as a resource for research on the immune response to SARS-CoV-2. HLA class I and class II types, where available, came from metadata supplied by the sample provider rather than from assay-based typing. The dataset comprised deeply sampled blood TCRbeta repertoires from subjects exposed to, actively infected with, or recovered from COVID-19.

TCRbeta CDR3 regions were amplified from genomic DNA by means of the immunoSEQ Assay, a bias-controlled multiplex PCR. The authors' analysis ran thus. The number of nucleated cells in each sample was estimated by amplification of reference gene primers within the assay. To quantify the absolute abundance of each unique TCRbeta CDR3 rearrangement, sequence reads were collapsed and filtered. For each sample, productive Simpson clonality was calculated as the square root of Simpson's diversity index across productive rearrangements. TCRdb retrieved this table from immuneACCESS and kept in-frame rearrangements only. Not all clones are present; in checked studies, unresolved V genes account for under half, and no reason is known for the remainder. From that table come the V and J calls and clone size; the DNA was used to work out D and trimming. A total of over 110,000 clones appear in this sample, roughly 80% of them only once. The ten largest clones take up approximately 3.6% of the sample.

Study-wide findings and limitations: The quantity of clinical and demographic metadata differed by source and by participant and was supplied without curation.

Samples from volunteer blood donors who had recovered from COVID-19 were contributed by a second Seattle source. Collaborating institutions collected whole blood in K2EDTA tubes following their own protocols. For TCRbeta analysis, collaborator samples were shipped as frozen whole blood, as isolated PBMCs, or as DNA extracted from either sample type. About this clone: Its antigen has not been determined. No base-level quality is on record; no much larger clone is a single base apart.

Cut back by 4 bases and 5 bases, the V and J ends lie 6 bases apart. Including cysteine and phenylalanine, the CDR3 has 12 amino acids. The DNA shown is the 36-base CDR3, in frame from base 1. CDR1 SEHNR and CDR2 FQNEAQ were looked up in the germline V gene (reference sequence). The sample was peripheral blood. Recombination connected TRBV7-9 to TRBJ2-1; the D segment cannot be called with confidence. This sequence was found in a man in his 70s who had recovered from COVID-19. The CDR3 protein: CASSSPDNEQFF. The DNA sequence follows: TGTGCCAGCAGCTCCCCCGACAATGAGCAGTTCTTC.